These T cell receptor beta chains were read from a single sample in a study of CD8 T cells in ankylosing spondylitis. TCRdb fed the 5' RACE reads into MiXCR, producing one record per CDR3 protein. Among 250,000 to 350,000 distinct CDR3 sequences, around 7.6% were seen once, and the ten largest hold about 14%. The specimen sequenced was blood, either unsorted or a sorted T cell fraction (not recorded which). Source of these receptors: a male donor with ankylosing spondylitis. Each CDR3 is given with its conserved first and last residue. The D gene is left open where the match is weak. Clone size is given for some rows only: seen once, a few or many times, or a class if the clone is expanded.

TRBJ2-6	TRBD2	-	TRBV5-1	TGCGCCAGCAGCCCGGGGGGTTCCAGCTCTGGGGCCAACGTCCTGACTTTC	CASSPGGSSSGANVLTF
TRBJ2-7	TRBD2	few	TRBV20-1	TGCAGTGCTAGTCGGCCTAGCGGGAGGCTTGAGCAGTACTTC	CSASRPSGRLEQYF
TRBJ2-7	TRBD2	many	TRBV28	TGTGCCAGCAGTACTGGACTAGCGGGGGACTACGAGCAGTACTTC	CASSTGLAGDYEQYF
TRBJ2-1	-	few	TRBV11-2	TGTGCCAGCAGACTCGTTTATGAGCAGTTCTTC	CASRLVYEQFF
TRBJ1-6	-	few	TRBV5-1	TGCGCCAGCAGCGACCGGGACGGACGCAATTCACCCCTCCACTTT	CASSDRDGRNSPLHF
TRBJ1-6	-	many	TRBV28	TGTGCCAGCAGTTTCGTCACCAGGGGAATTTCGATCCCCCTCCACTTT	CASSFVTRGISIPLHF
TRBJ1-5	-	few	TRBV29-1	TGCAGCGTTGAAGGGCAGGGAGATCAGCCCCAGCATTTT	CSVEGQGDQPQHF
TRBJ1-5	-	-	TRBV29-1	TGCAGCGCCCGTGGGGGGGCGAATCAGCCCCAGCATTTT	CSARGGANQPQHF
TRBJ2-7	TRBD2	few	TRBV4-3	TGCGCCAGCAGCCTCCAAAAGGGAGGGATTAAGCAGTACTTC	CASSLQKGGIKQYF
TRBJ2-7	-	-	TRBV30	TGTGCCTGGACGTACAGGGTTGCCTACGAGCAGTACTTC	CAWTYRVAYEQYF
TRBJ2-1	TRBD2	-	TRBV4-1	TGCGCCAGCAGCCAAATACTAGCGGGGAACTCCTACAATGAGCAGTTCTTC	CASSQILAGNSYNEQFF
TRBJ2-3	-	-	TRBV18	TGTGCCAGCTCACCCACCCAAGGCACAGATACGCAGTATTTT	CASSPTQGTDTQYF
TRBJ2-7	-	many	TRBV7-2	TGTGCCAGCAGATTAGGGACGGAGCAGTACTTC	CASRLGTEQYF
TRBJ1-5	-	few	TRBV5-5	TGTGCCAGCAGCTTGGTAAGGGGGGGGCAGCCCCAGCATTTT	CASSLVRGGQPQHF
TRBJ2-1	TRBD2	few	TRBV5-1	TGCGCCAGCAGCCAGAGGACTAGGTACAATGAGCAGTTCTTC	CASSQRTRYNEQFF
TRBJ2-6	-	many	TRBV7-9	TGTGCCAGCAGCCGGGACTCTGGGGCCAACGTCCTGACTTTC	CASSRDSGANVLTF
TRBJ2-5	-	many	TRBV7-6	TGTGCCAGCAGCTTAGACCAAGAGACCCAGTACTTC	CASSLDQETQYF
TRBJ2-1	-	many	TRBV29-1	TGCAGCGTTGATAGTGGCGCGGGGCAGTTCTTC	CSVDSGAGQFF
TRBJ1-1	-	-	TRBV5-6	TGTGCCAGCAGCCCGACGGGACGGGGGTGGACTGAAGCTTTCTTT	CASSPTGRGWTEAFF
TRBJ2-4	-	-	TRBV18	TGTGCCAGCTCACTCGGCAATGCCAAAAACATTCAGTACTTC	CASSLGNAKNIQYF
TRBJ2-6	-	-	TRBV4-1	TGCGCCAGCAGCCCGATTCTCTCTGGGGCCAACGTCCTGACTTTC	CASSPILSGANVLTF
TRBJ1-2	-	few	TRBV19	TGTGCCAGTAGTCTGGGGTTCGCAGGTCATGGCTACACCTTC	CASSLGFAGHGYTF
TRBJ1-1	-	-	TRBV12-3/TRBV12-4	TGTGCCAGCAAGATCGGCGGAAGAAACACTGAAGCTTTCTTT	CASKIGGRNTEAFF
TRBJ2-5	-	-	TRBV10-3	TGTGCCATCGGGGCGGAACAAGAGACCCAGTACTTC	CAIGAEQETQYF
TRBJ2-1	TRBD2	few	TRBV7-8	TGTGCCAGCAGCATAAGCGGGGTGAGCTCCTACAATGAGCAGTTCTTC	CASSISGVSSYNEQFF
TRBJ1-2	-	few	TRBV7-2	TGTGCCAGCAGCTTGGGGACAAACTATGGCTACACCTTC	CASSLGTNYGYTF
TRBJ2-1	-	-	TRBV9	TGTGCCAGCAGCGTAGCTACGGCGGGGGCCTCCTACAATGAGCAGTTCTTC	CASSVATAGASYNEQFF
TRBJ2-7	TRBD2	few	TRBV18	TGTGCCAGCACCGGGGGGTCTGGGACCTACGAGCAGTACTTC	CASTGGSGTYEQYF
TRBJ2-5	TRBD2	-	TRBV10-1	TGCGCCAGCAGTGATCGGCGGGAGGTCGGGGAGACCCAGTACTTC	CASSDRREVGETQYF
TRBJ1-2	TRBD1	few	TRBV28	TGTGCCAGCAGCCACGACAGGGGGTATGGCTACACCTTC	CASSHDRGYGYTF
TRBJ2-1	TRBD1	-	TRBV12-5	TGTGCTAGTGGTTTGGTCCTTTTTGGACAGGGAAAGAACAAATACAATGAGCAGTTCTTC	CASGLVLFGQGKNKYNEQFF
TRBJ1-6	-	-	TRBV20-1	TGCAGTGCTAGAGAAGCGGGGTCCTATAATTCACCCCTCCACTTT	CSAREAGSYNSPLHF
TRBJ1-4	-	-	TRBV29-1	TGCAGCGTGGGAGGGACACAGAATGAAAAACTGTTTTTT	CSVGGTQNEKLFF
TRBJ2-7	TRBD1	few	TRBV5-1	TGCGCCAGCAGCTCCCGACAGGGGTCCGCCTACGAGCAGTACTTC	CASSSRQGSAYEQYF
TRBJ2-2	-	many	TRBV6-2/TRBV6-3	TGTGCCAGCAGTTACTCCTGGTACACCGGGGAGCTGTTTTTT	CASSYSWYTGELFF